This TCR beta chain was recorded in a study of neurological immune-mediated disorders. The unsorted libraries were prepared from 2 million PBMCs (stored at -80 C). The making of cDNA relied on 5'RACE with 10-nucleotide random UMIs. TCRdb recomputed calls from the 5' RACE reads with MiXCR, one row per CDR3 protein. The sample has more than 45,000 distinct CDR3 sequences; under 13% are singletons. This clonotype occurred many times. The sequenced sample was PBMCs. The source of this sequence is a woman aged 40-49 years with HTLV-1-associated myelopathy (HAM/TSP).

The CDR3 DNA is TGTGCCAGCAGTTATCCCGCGGGAGGAAACACCATATATTTT. Translating gives CASSYPAGGNTIYF. The rearrangement links TRBV6-2 or TRBV6-3 to TRBJ1-3; D not resolved. The germline V gene encodes CDR1 MNHEY and CDR2 SVGEGT. Trimming cost V 3 bases and J 4 bases, with 10 bases left between them. The length of the CDR3 is 14 residues.